Sequencing of this T cell receptor beta chain was carried out in a study of blood T cells in healthy people across ages (dated by TCRdb to the mid-2010s). Turning to the overall study: Template switching captured roughly one uniquely barcoded TCR beta cDNA molecule per two T cells in model experiments. To track age-related changes in TCR beta repertoire diversity, the study relied on deep sequencing normalized with unique cDNA molecular identifiers. Four age groups were formed from the donors: young (average roughly 15 years), middle-aged (roughly 38), aged (more than 55) and long-lived (approximately 80). To avoid experimental bias, donors of different ages were randomly spread across the sequencing lanes. The study analyzed two additional independent replicas of 1 million unique cDNA reads from the same blood draw for two donors, one aged 18 to 29 and one aged 80 or older. What the research found in general, with its limitations: Compared with the aged group, the long-lived group had more naive CD4+ T cells, fewer expanded clones and increased TCR diversity, suggesting age selection. Estimates of total diversity based on one million sequenced T cells were regarded as lower bounds and as underestimates. The CMV infection status of donors was not known, potentially confounding age-related changes in expanded clonotypes. Bulk unsorted PBMC profiling prevented conclusive comparison of naive and antigen-experienced compartments. The percentage of naive T cells measured by flow cytometry correlated strongly with observed TCR beta diversity. Observed TCR beta diversity per million T cells fell roughly linearly with age, and a significant reduction was already apparent by age around 40.

The donors were roughly 40 Caucasian individuals from Russia, aged 6 to 90 years, who were systemically healthy. About 10 milliliters of peripheral blood were drawn from each donor into EDTA-treated Vacutainer tubes. Ficoll-Paque density-gradient centrifugation was used to isolate PBMCs, with at least 7 million obtained per sample. Trizol reagent was used to extract total RNA from the PBMCs, yielding at least 5.5 micrograms per sample. For every donor, flow cytometry on a PBMC aliquot measured the percentage of naive CD45RAhigh/CD27high T cells. Including cysteine and phenylalanine, the CDR3 has 13 amino acids. Left in the record is the CDR3 DNA by itself, 39 bases read in frame from the first base. V was cut back by 6 bases and J by 1 base, leaving a gap of 12 bases between them. From the germline V gene, CDR1 is SQVTM and CDR2 is ANQGSEA. This clonotype appeared a few times. It lacks a known antigen. No much larger clone is present one base from it, and per-base qualities are unavailable.

Library method: 5' RACE. The data were produced on an Illumina HiSeq 2500. A second 7 to 11 cycle PCR used a sample-barcoded 5' primer and a J-beta primer mix. A unique molecular identifier was introduced onto each TCR beta cDNA molecule by a template-switch 5' adaptor carrying 12 random nucleotides. Each sample yielded at least 3 million CDR3-containing paired-end reads. First-strand cDNA was synthesized from all RNA with the Mint cDNA synthesis kit, primed by a TRBC-specific oligonucleotide. Following uracil-DNA glycosylase treatment, a first 18-cycle PCR with universal primers M1SS and BC2_uni_R was performed on all cDNA. The authors processed their data as follows. Each sample was normalized by randomly selecting 1 million high-quality reads, each carrying a distinct molecular identifier. Reads with shared molecular identifiers were discarded instead of being binned into consensus sequences. MiTCR, run with a Q25 quality threshold and the strictest error-elimination algorithm, handled CDR3 identification, clonotype clustering and error correction. A nonparametric unseen species model using Euler transformation provided a lower-bound estimate of total TCR beta diversity. The public reads were reprocessed in TCRdb via fastp at Q25 and MiXCR, keeping in-frame beta chains. Rows merge per CDR3 protein into single entries with the most common DNA and genes. These V and J calls are TCRdb output, not the study's own analysis. This sample lists around 650,000 distinct CDR3 sequences; about a third were detected once. 15% to 17% of the sample belongs to the ten largest clones.

What was sequenced was blood. This sequence originates from a woman aged 80 or over in good health. Donor details come from another sample of the same person, matched by shared clones. The chain is made from TRBV29-1 and TRBJ1-1; the D gene is perhaps TRBD1, from 6 matching bases. The DNA sequence is as follows: TGCAGCGTCAAGCCGGGACAGAACACTGAAGCTTTCTTT. This codes for CSVKPGQNTEAFF.